This T cell receptor beta chain stems from a study of blood T cells in healthy people across ages. Study information: Template switching retrieved approximately one barcoded beta molecule for each two T cells.

Deletions cut 4 bases from V and 5 bases from J, with 11 bases between. The CDR3 is made up of 13 amino acids. Germline CDR1 reads MDHEN; CDR2 reads SYDVKM. A J-beta primer mix and a sample-barcoded 5' primer were used in a second PCR of roughly 6 to 11 cycles. Researchers report that a template-switch adaptor with 12 random nucleotides tagged each cDNA molecule. A single record per CDR3 protein comes from TCRdb applying MiXCR to the 5' RACE reads. The data hold 1 million or so distinct CDR3 sequences, with under 30% observed a single time. This same sample was also taken into another study, of T cells of mothers and their children. That paper notes: Biologically related mothers and children overlapped slightly more than unrelated pairs, a non-significant difference.

V gene TRBV28 combines with J gene TRBJ2-5; weak D call: TRBD1 (5 bases). The sample was blood. This clonotype was sampled from a girl aged 2-9 years in good health. The CDR3 loop reads CASSSRVPETQYF. CDR3 sequence (DNA): TGTGCCAGCAGTTCCAGGGTTCCGGAGACCCAGTACTTC. The full variable domain, in which reference TRBV28 and TRBJ2-5 provide the parts outside the CDR3, is DVKVTQSSRYLVKRTGEKVFLECVQDMDHENMFWYRQDPGLGLRLIYFSYDVKMKEKGDIPEGYSVSREKKERFSLILESASTNQTSMYLCASSSRVPETQYFGPGTRLLVL.